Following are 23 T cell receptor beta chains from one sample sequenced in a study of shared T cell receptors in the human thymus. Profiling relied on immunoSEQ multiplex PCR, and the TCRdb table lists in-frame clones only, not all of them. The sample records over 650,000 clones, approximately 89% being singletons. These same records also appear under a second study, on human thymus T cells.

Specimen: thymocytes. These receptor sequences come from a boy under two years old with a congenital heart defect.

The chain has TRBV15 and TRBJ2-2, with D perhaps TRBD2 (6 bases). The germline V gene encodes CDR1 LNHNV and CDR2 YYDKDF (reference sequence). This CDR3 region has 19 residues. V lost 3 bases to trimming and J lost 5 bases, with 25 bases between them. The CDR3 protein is CATSSHNSGTSLGTGELFF. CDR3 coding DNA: TGTGCCACCAGCAGTCATAACTCCGGGACTTCTTTAGGAACCGGGGAGCTGTTTTTT.

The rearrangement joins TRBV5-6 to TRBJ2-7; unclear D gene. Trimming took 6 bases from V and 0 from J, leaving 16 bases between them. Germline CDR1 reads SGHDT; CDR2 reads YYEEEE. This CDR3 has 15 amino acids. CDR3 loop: CASIRKRPNSYEQYF. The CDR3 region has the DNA TGTGCCAGCATCCGAAAGCGACCCAACTCCTACGAGCAGTACTTC.

Here the CDR3 DNA reads TGTGCCTGGGAAAGGGGACTAGCGGGGTTTGAGACCCAGTACTTC. It specifies CAWERGLAGFETQYF. This chain joins TRBV30 and TRBJ2-5, with 13 positions matching TRBD2. This CDR3 contains 15 residues. The junction had 8 bases not matched to a gene; V was cut back by 5 bases and J by 5 bases. Per the germline V gene, CDR1 is GTSNPN and CDR2 is SVGIG (reference sequence).

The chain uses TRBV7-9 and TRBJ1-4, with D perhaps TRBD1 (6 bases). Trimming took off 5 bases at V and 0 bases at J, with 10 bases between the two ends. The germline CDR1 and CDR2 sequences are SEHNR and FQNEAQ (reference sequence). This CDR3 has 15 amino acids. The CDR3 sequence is CASSRPGATNEKLFF. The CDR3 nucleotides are TGTGCCAGCAGCCGACCAGGGGCAACTAATGAAAAACTGTTTTTT. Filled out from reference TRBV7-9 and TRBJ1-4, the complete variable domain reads DTGVSQNPRHKITKRGQNVTFRCDPISEHNRLYWYRQTLGQGPEFLTYFQNEAQLEKSRLLSDRFSAERPKGSFSTLEIQRTEQGDSAMYLCASSRPGATNEKLFFGSGTQLSVL.

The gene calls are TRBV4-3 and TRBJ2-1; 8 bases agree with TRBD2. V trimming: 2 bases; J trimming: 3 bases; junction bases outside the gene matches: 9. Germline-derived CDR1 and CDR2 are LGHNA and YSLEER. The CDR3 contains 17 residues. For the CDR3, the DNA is TGCGCCAGCAGCCAAACTAGCGGAACTAAGCGCTACAATGAGCAGTTCTTC. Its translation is CASSQTSGTKRYNEQFF.

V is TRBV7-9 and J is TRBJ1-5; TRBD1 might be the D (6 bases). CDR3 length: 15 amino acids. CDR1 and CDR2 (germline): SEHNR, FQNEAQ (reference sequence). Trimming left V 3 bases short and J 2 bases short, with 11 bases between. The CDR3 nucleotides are TGTGCCAGCAGCTTGTGGGGGCTGGGCAATCAGCCCCAGCATTTT. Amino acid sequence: CASSLWGLGNQPQHF.

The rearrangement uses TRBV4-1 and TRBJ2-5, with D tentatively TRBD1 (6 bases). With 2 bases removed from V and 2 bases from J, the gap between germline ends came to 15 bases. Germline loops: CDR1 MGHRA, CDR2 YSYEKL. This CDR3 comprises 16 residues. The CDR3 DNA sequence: TGCGCCAGCAGCCAACATCCGGGACAAGTACAAGAGACCCAGTACTTC. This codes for CASSQHPGQVQETQYF.

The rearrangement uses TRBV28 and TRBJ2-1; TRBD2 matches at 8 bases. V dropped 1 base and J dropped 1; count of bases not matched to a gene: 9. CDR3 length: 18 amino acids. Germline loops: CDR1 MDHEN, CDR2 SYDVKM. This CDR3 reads CASSLSPSSGLSYNEQFF. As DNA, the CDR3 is TGTGCCAGCAGTTTATCCCCCTCTAGCGGGTTGTCCTACAATGAGCAGTTCTTC. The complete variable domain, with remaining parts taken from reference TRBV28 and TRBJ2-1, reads DVKVTQSSRYLVKRTGEKVFLECVQDMDHENMFWYRQDPGLGLRLIYFSYDVKMKEKGDIPEGYSVSREKKERFSLILESASTNQTSMYLCASSLSPSSGLSYNEQFFGPGTRLTVL.

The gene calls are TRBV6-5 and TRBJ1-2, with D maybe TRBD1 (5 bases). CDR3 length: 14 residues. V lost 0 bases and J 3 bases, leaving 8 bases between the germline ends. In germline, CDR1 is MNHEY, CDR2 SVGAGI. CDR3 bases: TGTGCCAGCAGTTACTCGACAGCTCACTATGGCTACACCTTC. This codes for CASSYSTAHYGYTF.

DNA for the CDR3: TGTGCCAGCAGTGAGAAGAGGGAGACCCAGTACTTC. It encodes CASSEKRETQYF. V gene TRBV6-6 combines with J gene TRBJ2-5, with no clear D. Trimming left V 5 bases short and J 5 bases short, with 9 bases between. CDR1 MNHNY and CDR2 SVGAGI come from the germline V gene (reference sequence). This CDR3 contains 12 residues.

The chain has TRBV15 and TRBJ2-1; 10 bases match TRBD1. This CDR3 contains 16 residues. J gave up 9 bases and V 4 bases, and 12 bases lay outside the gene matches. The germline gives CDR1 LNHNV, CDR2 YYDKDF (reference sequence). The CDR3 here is CATSMGGTGDRGEQFF. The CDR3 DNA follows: TGTGCCACCAGCATGGGTGGGACAGGGGATAGGGGTGAGCAGTTCTTC.

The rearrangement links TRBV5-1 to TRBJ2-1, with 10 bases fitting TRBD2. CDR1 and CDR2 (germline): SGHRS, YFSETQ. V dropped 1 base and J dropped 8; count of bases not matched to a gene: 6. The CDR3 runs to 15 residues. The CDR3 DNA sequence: TGCGCCAGCAGCTTGATACTAGCGGGGTGGCATGAGCAGTTCTTC. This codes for CASSLILAGWHEQFF.

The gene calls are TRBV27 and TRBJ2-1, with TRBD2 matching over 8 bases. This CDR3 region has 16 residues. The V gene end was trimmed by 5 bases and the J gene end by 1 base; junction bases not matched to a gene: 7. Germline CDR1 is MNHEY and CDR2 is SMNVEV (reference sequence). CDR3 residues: CASSSGGKVSYNEQFF. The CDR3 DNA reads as TGTGCCAGCAGTAGCGGGGGTAAAGTTTCCTACAATGAGCAGTTCTTC.

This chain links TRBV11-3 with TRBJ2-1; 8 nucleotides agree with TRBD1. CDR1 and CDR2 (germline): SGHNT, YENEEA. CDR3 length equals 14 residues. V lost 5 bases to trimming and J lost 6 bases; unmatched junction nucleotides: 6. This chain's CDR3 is CASSRGQGGNEQFF. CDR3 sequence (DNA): TGTGCCAGCAGCCGAGGACAGGGAGGCAATGAGCAGTTCTTC.

The CDR3 nucleotides are TGTGCCAGCAGGGATGGACAGGGATCCTACGAGCAGTACTTC. This codes for CASRDGQGSYEQYF. This chain links TRBV28 with TRBJ2-7; 8 positions agree with TRBD1. Per the germline V gene, CDR1 is MDHEN and CDR2 is SYDVKM. The V gene end was trimmed by 6 bases and the J gene end by 1 base; junction bases not matched to a gene: 5. There are 14 residues in the CDR3.

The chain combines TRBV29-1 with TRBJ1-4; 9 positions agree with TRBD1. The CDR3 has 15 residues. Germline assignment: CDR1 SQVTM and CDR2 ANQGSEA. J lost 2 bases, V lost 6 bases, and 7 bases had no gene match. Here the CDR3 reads CSVLTGGPTNEKLFF. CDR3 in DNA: TGCAGCGTCCTAACAGGGGGCCCGACTAATGAAAAACTGTTTTTT.

CDR3 in amino acids: CAISEVRIGNQPQHF. CDR3 DNA: TGTGCCATCAGTGAGGTGAGGATCGGAAATCAGCCCCAGCATTTT. The chain uses TRBV10-3 and TRBJ1-5; D is unclear. Germline V gene lookup returns CDR1 ENHRY and CDR2 SYGVKD. This CDR3 region has 15 residues. With 2 bases removed from V and 4 bases from J, the gap between germline ends came to 12 bases.

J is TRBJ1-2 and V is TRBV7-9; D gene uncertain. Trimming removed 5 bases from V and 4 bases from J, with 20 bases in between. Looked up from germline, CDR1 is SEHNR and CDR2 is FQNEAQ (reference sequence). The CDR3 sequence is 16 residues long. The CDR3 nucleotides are TGTGCCAGCAGCGAGCCCTCCACGCGGGAGGCCTATGGCTACACCTTC. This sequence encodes CASSEPSTREAYGYTF.

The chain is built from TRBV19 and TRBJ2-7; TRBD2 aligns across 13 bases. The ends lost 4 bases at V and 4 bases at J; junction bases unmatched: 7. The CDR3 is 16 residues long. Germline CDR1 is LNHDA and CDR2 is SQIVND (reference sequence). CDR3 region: CASSKTPGLAGYEQYF. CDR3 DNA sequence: TGTGCCAGTAGTAAGACCCCGGGACTAGCGGGATACGAGCAGTACTTC.

CDR3 amino acids: CASHRQTPYEQYF. The CDR3 nucleotides are TGTGCCAGCCACCGACAGACCCCCTACGAGCAGTACTTC. The chain is built from TRBV27 and TRBJ2-7; maybe TRBD1 (5 bases). V lost 8 bases and J lost 2, with 13 bases in between. Germline assignment: CDR1 MNHEY and CDR2 SMNVEV (reference sequence). This CDR3 is 13 amino acids long.

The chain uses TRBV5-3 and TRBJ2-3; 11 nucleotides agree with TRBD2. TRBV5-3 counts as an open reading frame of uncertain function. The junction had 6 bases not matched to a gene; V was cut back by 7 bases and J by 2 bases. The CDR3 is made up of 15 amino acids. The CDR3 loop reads CARVLAGGPTDTQYF. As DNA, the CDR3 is TGTGCCAGAGTATTAGCGGGGGGGCCCACAGATACGCAGTATTTT.

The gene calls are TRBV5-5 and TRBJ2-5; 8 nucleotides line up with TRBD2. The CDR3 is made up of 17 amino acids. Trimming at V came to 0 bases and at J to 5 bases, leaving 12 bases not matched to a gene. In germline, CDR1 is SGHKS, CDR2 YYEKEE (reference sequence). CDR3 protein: CASSLGYGGRTGETQYF. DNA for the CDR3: TGTGCCAGCAGCTTGGGGTACGGCGGGAGGACTGGGGAGACCCAGTACTTC. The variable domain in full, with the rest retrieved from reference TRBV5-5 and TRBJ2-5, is DAGVTQSPTHLIKTRGQQVTLRCSPISGHKSVSWYQQVLGQGPQFIFQYYEKEERGRGNFPDRFSARQFPNYSSELNVNALLLGDSALYLCASSLGYGGRTGETQYFGPGTRLLVL.

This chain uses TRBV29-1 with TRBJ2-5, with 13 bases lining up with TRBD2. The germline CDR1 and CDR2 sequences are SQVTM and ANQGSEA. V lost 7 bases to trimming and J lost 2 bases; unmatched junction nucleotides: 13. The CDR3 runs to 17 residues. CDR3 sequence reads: CSANGDRLAGGQETQYF. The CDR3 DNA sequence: TGCAGCGCCAACGGCGACAGACTAGCGGGGGGTCAAGAGACCCAGTACTTC. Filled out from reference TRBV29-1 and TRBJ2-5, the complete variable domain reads SAVISQKPSRDICQRGTSLTIQCQVDSQVTMMFWYRQQPGQSLTLIATANQGSEATYESGFVIDKFPISRPNLTFSTLTVSNMSPEDSSIYLCSANGDRLAGGQETQYFGPGTRLLVL.